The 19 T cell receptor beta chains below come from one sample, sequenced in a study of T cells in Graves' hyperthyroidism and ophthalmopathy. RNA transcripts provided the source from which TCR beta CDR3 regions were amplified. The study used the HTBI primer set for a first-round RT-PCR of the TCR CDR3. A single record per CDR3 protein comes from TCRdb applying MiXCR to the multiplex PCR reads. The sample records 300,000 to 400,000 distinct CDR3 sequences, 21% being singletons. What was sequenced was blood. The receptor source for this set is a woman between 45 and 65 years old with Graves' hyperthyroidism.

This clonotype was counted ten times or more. The DNA of the CDR3 is TGTGCCAGCTCACCACCCGGGACTAACCCCTACGAGCAGTACTTC. Its protein product is CASSPPGTNPYEQYF. The gene calls are TRBV18 and TRBJ2-7; 7 nucleotides match TRBD2. CDR1 KGHSH and CDR2 LQKENI come from the germline V gene. V dropped 0 bases and J dropped 2; count of bases not matched to a gene: 4. The CDR3 spans 15 residues.

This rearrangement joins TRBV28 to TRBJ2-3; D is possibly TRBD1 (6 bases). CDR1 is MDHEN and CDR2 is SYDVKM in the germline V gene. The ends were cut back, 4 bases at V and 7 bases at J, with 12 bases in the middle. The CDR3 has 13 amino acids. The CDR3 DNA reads TGTGCCAGCAGTTCCGCGGACAGTTATACGCAGTATTTT. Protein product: CASSSADSYTQYF.

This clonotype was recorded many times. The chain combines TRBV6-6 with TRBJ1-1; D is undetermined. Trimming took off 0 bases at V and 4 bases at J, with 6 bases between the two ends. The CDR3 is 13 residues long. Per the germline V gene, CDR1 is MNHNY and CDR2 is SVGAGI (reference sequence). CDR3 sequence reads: CASSYSYLTEAFF. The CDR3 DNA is TGTGCCAGCAGTTACTCCTACCTCACTGAAGCTTTCTTT.

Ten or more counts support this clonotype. This CDR3 is CASSPGKRQPQHF. CDR3 coding DNA: TGTGCCAGCAGCCCAGGGAAAAGGCAGCCCCAGCATTTT. The genes are TRBV12-3 or TRBV12-4 and TRBJ1-5; D is perhaps TRBD1 (5 bases). This CDR3 has 13 amino acids. The V end lost 6 bases, the J end lost 7 bases, and 13 bases lay between the germline ends.

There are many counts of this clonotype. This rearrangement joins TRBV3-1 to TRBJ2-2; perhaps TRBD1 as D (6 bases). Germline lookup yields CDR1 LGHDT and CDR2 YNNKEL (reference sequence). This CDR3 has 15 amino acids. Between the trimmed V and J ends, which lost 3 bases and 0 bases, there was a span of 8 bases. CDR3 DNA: TGTGCCAGCAGCCACGGGACAACGAACACCGGGGAGCTGTTTTTT. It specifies CASSHGTTNTGELFF. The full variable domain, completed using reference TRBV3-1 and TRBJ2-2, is DTAVSQTPKYLVTQMGNDKSIKCEQNLGHDTMYWYKQDSKKFLKIMFSYNNKELIINETVPNRFSPKSPDKAHLNLHINSLELGDSAVYFCASSHGTTNTGELFFGEGSRLTVL.

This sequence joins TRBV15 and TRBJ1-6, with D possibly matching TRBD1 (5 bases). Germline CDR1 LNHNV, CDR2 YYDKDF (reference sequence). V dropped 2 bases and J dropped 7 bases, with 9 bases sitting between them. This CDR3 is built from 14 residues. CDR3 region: CATSRQGGNSPLHF. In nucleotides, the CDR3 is TGTGCCACCAGCAGACAGGGAGGCAATTCACCCCTCCACTTT. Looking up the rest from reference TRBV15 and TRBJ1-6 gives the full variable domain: DAMVIQNPRYQVTQFGKPVTLSCSQTLNHNVMYWYQQKSSQAPKLLFHYYDKDFNNEADTPDNFQSRRPNTSFCFLDIRSPGLGDTAMYLCATSRQGGNSPLHFGNGTRLTVT.

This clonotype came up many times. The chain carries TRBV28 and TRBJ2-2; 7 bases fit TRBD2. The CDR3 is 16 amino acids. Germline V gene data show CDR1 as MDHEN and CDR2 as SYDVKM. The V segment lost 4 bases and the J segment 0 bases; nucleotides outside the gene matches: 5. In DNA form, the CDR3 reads TGTGCCAGCAGTTCCCCAGCGGGGCCGAACACCGGGGAGCTGTTTTTT. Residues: CASSSPAGPNTGELFF.

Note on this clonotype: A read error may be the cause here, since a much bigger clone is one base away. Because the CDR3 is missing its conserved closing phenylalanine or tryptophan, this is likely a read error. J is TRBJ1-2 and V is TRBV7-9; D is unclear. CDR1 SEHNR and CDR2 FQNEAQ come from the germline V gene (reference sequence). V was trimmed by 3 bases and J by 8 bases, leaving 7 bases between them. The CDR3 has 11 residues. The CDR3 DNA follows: TGTGCCAGCAGCTTCGGATCGGGCTACACCCTC. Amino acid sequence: CASSFGSGYTL.

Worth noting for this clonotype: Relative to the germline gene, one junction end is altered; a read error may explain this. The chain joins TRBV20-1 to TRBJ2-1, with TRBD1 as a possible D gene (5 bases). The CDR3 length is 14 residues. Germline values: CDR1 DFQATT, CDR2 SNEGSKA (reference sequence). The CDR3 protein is CSARGRPPNNEQLF. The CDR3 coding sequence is TGCAGTGCTAGGGGGCGACCCCCCAACAATGAGCAGCTCTTC.

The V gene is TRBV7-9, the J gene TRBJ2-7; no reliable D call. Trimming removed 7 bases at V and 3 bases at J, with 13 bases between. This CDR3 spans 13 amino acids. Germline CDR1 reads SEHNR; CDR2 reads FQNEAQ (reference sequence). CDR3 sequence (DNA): TGTGCCAGCAACAGTCTTGGCGGCTACGAGCAGTACTTC. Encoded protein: CASNSLGGYEQYF. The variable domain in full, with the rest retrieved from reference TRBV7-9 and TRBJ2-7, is DTGVSQNPRHKITKRGQNVTFRCDPISEHNRLYWYRQTLGQGPEFLTYFQNEAQLEKSRLLSDRFSAERPKGSFSTLEIQRTEQGDSAMYLCASNSLGGYEQYFGPGTRLTVT.

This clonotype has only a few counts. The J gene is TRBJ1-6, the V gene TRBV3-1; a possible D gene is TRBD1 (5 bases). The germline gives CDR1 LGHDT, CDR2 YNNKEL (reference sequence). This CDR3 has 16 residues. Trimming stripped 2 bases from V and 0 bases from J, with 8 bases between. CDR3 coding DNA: TGTGCCAGCAGCCAAAGGGGAAGCTCCTATAATTCACCCCTCCACTTT. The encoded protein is CASSQRGSSYNSPLHF. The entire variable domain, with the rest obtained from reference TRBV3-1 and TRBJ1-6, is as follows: DTAVSQTPKYLVTQMGNDKSIKCEQNLGHDTMYWYKQDSKKFLKIMFSYNNKELIINETVPNRFSPKSPDKAHLNLHINSLELGDSAVYFCASSQRGSSYNSPLHFGNGTRLTVT.

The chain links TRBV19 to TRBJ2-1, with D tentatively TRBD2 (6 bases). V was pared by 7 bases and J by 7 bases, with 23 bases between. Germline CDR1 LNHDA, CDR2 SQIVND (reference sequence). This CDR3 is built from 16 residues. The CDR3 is CASTPGLRMGGNEQFF. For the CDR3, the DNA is TGTGCCAGTACCCCGGGGCTCCGGATGGGGGGTAATGAGCAGTTCTTC.

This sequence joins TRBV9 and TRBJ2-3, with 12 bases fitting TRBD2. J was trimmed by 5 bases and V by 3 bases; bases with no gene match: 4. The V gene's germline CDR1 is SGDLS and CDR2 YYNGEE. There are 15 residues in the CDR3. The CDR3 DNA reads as TGTGCCAGCAGCGCTAGCGGGGGGGCTGGAGATACGCAGTATTTT. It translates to CASSASGGAGDTQYF.

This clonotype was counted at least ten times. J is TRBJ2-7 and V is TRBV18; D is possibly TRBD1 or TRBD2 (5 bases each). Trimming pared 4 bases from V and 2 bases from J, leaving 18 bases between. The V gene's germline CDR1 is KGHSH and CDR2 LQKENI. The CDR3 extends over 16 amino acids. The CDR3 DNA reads TGTGCCAGCTCACGGATCATGGGGACCTCCACCTACGAGCAGTACTTC. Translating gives CASSRIMGTSTYEQYF.

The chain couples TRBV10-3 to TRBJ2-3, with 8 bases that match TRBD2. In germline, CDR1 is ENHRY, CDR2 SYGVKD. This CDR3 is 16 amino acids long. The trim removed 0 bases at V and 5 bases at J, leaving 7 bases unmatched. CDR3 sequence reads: CAISESTSDPRDTQYF. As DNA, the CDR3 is TGTGCCATCAGTGAGTCGACTAGCGATCCGCGAGATACGCAGTATTTT.

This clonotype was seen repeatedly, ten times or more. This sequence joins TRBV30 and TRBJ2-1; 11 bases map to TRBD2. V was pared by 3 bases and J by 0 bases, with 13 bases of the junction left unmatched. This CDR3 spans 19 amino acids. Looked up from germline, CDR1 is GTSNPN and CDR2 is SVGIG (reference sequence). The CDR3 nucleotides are TGTGCCTGGAGAGGACTAGCGGGCGGGGACCAAAGCTCCTACAATGAGCAGTTCTTC. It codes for CAWRGLAGGDQSSYNEQFF.

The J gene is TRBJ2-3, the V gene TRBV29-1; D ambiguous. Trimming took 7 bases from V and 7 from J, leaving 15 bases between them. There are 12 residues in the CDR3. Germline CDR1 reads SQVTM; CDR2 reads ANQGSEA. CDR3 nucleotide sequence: TGCAGCGCCCCTCAGATGGAGAATACGCAGTATTTT. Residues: CSAPQMENTQYF.

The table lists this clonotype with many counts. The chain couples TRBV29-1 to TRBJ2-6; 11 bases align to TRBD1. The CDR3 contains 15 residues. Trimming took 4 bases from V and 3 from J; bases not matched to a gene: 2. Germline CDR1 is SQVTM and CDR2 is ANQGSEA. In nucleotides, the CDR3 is TGCAGCGTTGGGACAGGGGGCAATGGGGCCAACGTCCTGACTTTC. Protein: CSVGTGGNGANVLTF. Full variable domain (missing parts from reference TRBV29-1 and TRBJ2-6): SAVISQKPSRDICQRGTSLTIQCQVDSQVTMMFWYRQQPGQSLTLIATANQGSEATYESGFVIDKFPISRPNLTFSTLTVSNMSPEDSSIYLCSVGTGGNGANVLTFGAGSRLTVL.

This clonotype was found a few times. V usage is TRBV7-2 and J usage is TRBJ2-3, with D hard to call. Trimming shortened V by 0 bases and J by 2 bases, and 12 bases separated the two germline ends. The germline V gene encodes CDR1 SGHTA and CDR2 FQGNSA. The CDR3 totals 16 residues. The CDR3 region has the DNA TGTGCCAGCAGCTTAGCTCCAGCAGCGAACACAGATACGCAGTATTTT. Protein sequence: CASSLAPAANTDTQYF.